The entry below describes one T cell receptor (beta chain). It was with 60 Vbeta and 13 Jbeta primers that the PCR ran. Clones were read by immunoSEQ multiplex PCR, and TCRdb kept only the in-frame ones, dropping some. The sample lists 110,000 to 150,000 clones; over 75% were seen once. The data stem from a study of cytomegalovirus exposure and HLA in healthy donors. As for the donors, each was a healthy bone marrow donor. The CDR3 runs to 15 residues. CDR1 and CDR2 from the germline V gene are LGHNA and YSLEER. The chain employs TRBV4-3 and TRBJ2-5, with 7 positions matching TRBD1. TRBJ2-7 matches the DNA end more closely, so the J call is doubtful. Sequences were obtained from PBMCs. This sequence was found in a woman aged 45-59 years in good health and CMV-seropositive. The CDR3, as DNA: TGCGCCAGCAGCCAAGAGTTGGGACAGAACTACGAGCAGTACTTC. It is translated as CASSQELGQNYEQYF.